This passage covers 21 T cell receptor beta chains from one sample sequenced in a study of shared clonotypes between healthy human individuals. Repertoires were generated with immunoSEQ multiplex PCR, while TCRdb's copy carries only in-frame clones and drops some. In the table there are 1.5 million to 1.9 million clones, nearly 99% of which are singletons. The material sequenced was naive CD4+ T cells sorted from blood. Sample subset: CD45RA+ positively selected. The receptors come from a man aged 30-40 years in good health.

This clone has only one observation. This chain uses TRBV7-2 with TRBJ2-3; TRBD2 aligns across 16 bases. After removal of 1 base from V and 8 bases from J, the junction contained 6 bases not matched to a gene. CDR1 and CDR2 (germline): SGHTA, FQGNSA. This CDR3 is built from 17 residues. The CDR3: CASSLVPGTSGRGTQYF. DNA for the CDR3: TGTGCCAGCAGCTTAGTTCCCGGGACTAGCGGGAGGGGTACGCAGTATTTT.

The V and J genes are TRBV9 and TRBJ2-1; 14 bases match TRBD2. CDR3 length equals 16 residues. The junction had 9 bases not matched to a gene; V was cut back by 4 bases and J by 9 bases. The germline gives CDR1 SGDLS, CDR2 YYNGEE. CDR3 protein: CASSIGTSGSFTEQFF. The CDR3, as DNA: TGTGCCAGCAGCATTGGGACTAGCGGGAGTTTTACTGAGCAGTTCTTC.

This chain links TRBV6-6 with TRBJ1-1, with D perhaps TRBD1 (5 bases). Looked up from germline, CDR1 is MNHNY and CDR2 is SVGAGI (reference sequence). V lost 3 bases and J lost 3, with 8 bases in between. CDR3 length: 13 residues. For the CDR3, the DNA is TGTGCCAGCAGTTATTTAGGGGACACTGAAGCTTTCTTT. Translation: CASSYLGDTEAFF.

The J gene is TRBJ2-5, the V gene TRBV7-3; 10 nucleotides align to TRBD2. Trimming at V came to 6 bases and at J to 5 bases, leaving 9 bases not matched to a gene. The CDR3 consists of 15 residues. The V gene's germline CDR1 is SGHTA and CDR2 FQGTGA. The CDR3 protein is CASSTSGKVGETQYF. CDR3 DNA sequence: TGTGCCAGCAGTACTAGCGGGAAAGTAGGGGAGACCCAGTACTTC.

The gene calls are TRBV7-9 and TRBJ1-1; 10 bases are a match to TRBD1. Germline CDR1 reads SEHNR; CDR2 reads FQNEAQ (reference sequence). CDR3 size: 16 residues. V lost 2 bases to trimming and J lost 1 base; unmatched junction nucleotides: 4. The CDR3 DNA is TGTGCCAGCAGCTTACCACGGACAGGGGGGAACACTGAAGCTTTCTTT. Protein: CASSLPRTGGNTEAFF.

V gene TRBV30 combines with J gene TRBJ2-1; 11 bases agree with TRBD2. Looked up from germline, CDR1 is GTSNPN and CDR2 is SVGIG (reference sequence). The V gene end was trimmed by 1 base and the J gene end by 9 bases; junction bases not matched to a gene: 11. The CDR3 contains 16 residues. This chain's CDR3 is CAWSAGTSGNSGEQFF. The CDR3 coding sequence is TGTGCCTGGAGTGCCGGGACTAGCGGAAATTCTGGTGAGCAGTTCTTC.

This clone appeared once. The chain uses TRBV5-4 and TRBJ2-5; maybe TRBD1 (6 bases). This CDR3 contains 14 residues. From germline, CDR1 is SGHNT and CDR2 YYREEE (reference sequence). The V gene lost 4 bases and the J gene lost 2 bases, with 12 bases spanning the gap. The CDR3 nucleotides read TGTGCCAGCAGCCTTCCAAGGGGGCAAGAGACCCAGTACTTC. Translating it yields CASSLPRGQETQYF.

V and J are TRBV18 and TRBJ2-1; TRBD2 matches at 7 bases. J gave up 2 bases and V 3 bases, and 4 bases lay outside the gene matches. The CDR3 loop spans 15 amino acids. Germline lookup yields CDR1 KGHSH and CDR2 LQKENI. The CDR3 here is CASSPWEGAYNEQFF. CDR3 nucleotide sequence: TGTGCCAGCTCACCCTGGGAGGGCGCCTACAATGAGCAGTTCTTC.

The chain recombines TRBV13 with TRBJ2-3, with TRBD1 as a possible D gene (5 bases). Germline CDR1 reads PRHDT; CDR2 reads FYEKMQ (reference sequence). Trimming removed 8 bases at V and 0 bases at J, with 9 bases between. This CDR3 region has 13 residues. The CDR3 spells CASRQSSTDTQYF. In DNA, the CDR3 is TGTGCCAGCCGACAGTCTAGCACAGATACGCAGTATTTT.

This chain links TRBV5-6 with TRBJ2-7, with a possible D match to TRBD1 (5 bases). Trimming left V 0 bases short and J 4 bases short, with 11 bases between. This CDR3 has 14 residues. Germline lookup yields CDR1 SGHDT and CDR2 YYEEEE. The CDR3 DNA is TGTGCCAGCAGCTTGGCAGGGTTGGGTTACGAGCAGTACTTC. It translates to CASSLAGLGYEQYF.

The chain combines TRBV5-4 with TRBJ2-3; TRBD2 aligns across 11 bases. This CDR3 has 15 residues. The V and J ends lost 0 bases and 5 bases, in that order; junction bases with no gene match: 2. Per the germline V gene, CDR1 is SGHNT and CDR2 is YYREEE (reference sequence). The CDR3 protein is CASSLGTSGLDTQYF. CDR3 in DNA: TGTGCCAGCAGCTTGGGGACTAGCGGGTTAGATACGCAGTATTTT.

This chain uses TRBV30 with TRBJ2-2; no clear D gene. Trimming cost V 2 bases and J 7 bases, with 2 bases left between them. The CDR3 is 10 residues long. Germline lookup yields CDR1 GTSNPN and CDR2 SVGIG (reference sequence). The CDR3 region is CAWSIGELFF. CDR3 sequence (DNA): TGTGCCTGGAGTATCGGGGAGCTGTTTTTT.

The V and J genes are TRBV5-4 and TRBJ2-3; the match to TRBD2 covers 7 bases. V dropped 4 bases and J dropped 0; count of bases not matched to a gene: 11. The CDR3 contains 17 residues. Germline V lookup: CDR1 SGHNT, CDR2 YYREEE (reference sequence). This chain's CDR3 is CASSPHLTSESTDTQYF. In DNA form, the CDR3 reads TGTGCCAGCAGCCCGCACCTAACTAGCGAGAGCACAGATACGCAGTATTTT.

The gene calls are TRBV5-1 and TRBJ1-4, with 7 bases aligning to TRBD1. CDR1 and CDR2 from the germline V gene are SGHRS and YFSETQ. Trimming took 5 bases from V and 8 from J; bases not matched to a gene: 9. There are 14 residues in the CDR3. CDR3 region: CASRLDRRLEKLFF. Here the CDR3 DNA reads TGCGCCAGCAGACTGGACAGGCGACTGGAAAAACTGTTTTTT. Supplemented by reference TRBV5-1 and TRBJ1-4, the full variable domain reads KAGVTQTPRYLIKTRGQQVTLSCSPISGHRSVSWYQQTPGQGLQFLFEYFSETQRNKGNFPGRFSGRQFSNSRSEMNVSTLELGDSALYLCASRLDRRLEKLFFGSGTQLSVL.

V is TRBV5-5 and J is TRBJ1-5; perhaps TRBD1 as D (5 bases). The V gene's germline CDR1 is SGHKS and CDR2 YYEKEE (reference sequence). The CDR3 spans 15 residues. V was shortened by 1 base and J by 4 bases, with 12 bases between the two germline ends. The CDR3 nucleotides are TGTGCCAGCAGCTTGACCCAGACAGCTAATCAGCCCCAGCATTTT. This sequence encodes CASSLTQTANQPQHF. Full variable domain (missing parts from reference TRBV5-5 and TRBJ1-5): DAGVTQSPTHLIKTRGQQVTLRCSPISGHKSVSWYQQVLGQGPQFIFQYYEKEERGRGNFPDRFSARQFPNYSSELNVNALLLGDSALYLCASSLTQTANQPQHFGDGTRLSIL.

The chain combines TRBV27 with TRBJ2-7; the match to TRBD2 covers 9 bases. In germline, CDR1 is MNHEY, CDR2 SMNVEV (reference sequence). The CDR3 totals 15 residues. Trimming removed 6 bases from V and 0 bases from J; junction bases left unmatched: 6. CDR3 residues: CASSPFSGSSYEQYF. The CDR3 nucleotides are TGTGCCAGCAGCCCCTTTAGCGGGAGCTCCTACGAGCAGTACTTC.

In nucleotides, the CDR3 is TGTGCCAGCAGCTTAGTTCAGGTGTCGAATGAGCAGTTCTTC. This translates into CASSLVQVSNEQFF. V is TRBV7-9 and J is TRBJ2-1; D not certain. The V end was cut by 1 base, the J end by 7 bases, with 11 bases between. CDR3 length equals 14 residues. Germline loops: CDR1 SEHNR, CDR2 FQNEAQ (reference sequence).

The chain couples TRBV18 to TRBJ2-5; no clear D. The CDR3 spans 13 residues. The germline V gene encodes CDR1 KGHSH and CDR2 LQKENI. Trimming pared 3 bases from V and 5 bases from J, leaving 10 bases between. CDR3 loop: CASSPRLGETQYF. The DNA for the CDR3 is TGTGCCAGCTCACCCCGTCTGGGCGAGACCCAGTACTTC.

CDR3 sequence reads: CAIRNPGQGVHEQYF. The CDR3 DNA reads as TGTGCCATCAGGAATCCGGGACAGGGCGTTCACGAGCAGTACTTC. The chain carries TRBV10-3 and TRBJ2-7, with TRBD1 matching 9 bases. Germline CDR1 ENHRY, CDR2 SYGVKD. V lost 6 bases to trimming and J lost 5 bases; unmatched junction nucleotides: 11. The CDR3 has 15 amino acids.

The V and J genes are TRBV5-4 and TRBJ2-3, with 11 bases fitting TRBD2. CDR1 and CDR2 from the germline V gene are SGHNT and YYREEE (reference sequence). The CDR3 has 15 amino acids. J was trimmed by 5 bases and V by 5 bases; bases with no gene match: 7. The chain's CDR3 is CASRIAGGPRDTQYF. CDR3 sequence (DNA): TGTGCCAGCAGGATAGCGGGAGGGCCCAGAGATACGCAGTATTTT. Filled out from reference TRBV5-4 and TRBJ2-3, the complete variable domain reads ETGVTQSPTHLIKTRGQQVTLRCSSQSGHNTVSWYQQALGQGPQFIFQYYREEENGRGNFPPRFSGLQFPNYSSELNVNALELDDSALYLCASRIAGGPRDTQYFGPGTRLTVL.

The chain has TRBV11-3 and TRBJ2-1; no firm D call. Trimming stripped 0 bases from V and 10 bases from J, with 13 bases between. There are 14 residues in the CDR3. Germline CDR1 and CDR2: SGHNT and YENEEA. CDR3 in DNA: TGTGCCAGCAGCTTAGATGCGGCCTCTGGGGAGCAGTTCTTC. Protein sequence: CASSLDAASGEQFF.